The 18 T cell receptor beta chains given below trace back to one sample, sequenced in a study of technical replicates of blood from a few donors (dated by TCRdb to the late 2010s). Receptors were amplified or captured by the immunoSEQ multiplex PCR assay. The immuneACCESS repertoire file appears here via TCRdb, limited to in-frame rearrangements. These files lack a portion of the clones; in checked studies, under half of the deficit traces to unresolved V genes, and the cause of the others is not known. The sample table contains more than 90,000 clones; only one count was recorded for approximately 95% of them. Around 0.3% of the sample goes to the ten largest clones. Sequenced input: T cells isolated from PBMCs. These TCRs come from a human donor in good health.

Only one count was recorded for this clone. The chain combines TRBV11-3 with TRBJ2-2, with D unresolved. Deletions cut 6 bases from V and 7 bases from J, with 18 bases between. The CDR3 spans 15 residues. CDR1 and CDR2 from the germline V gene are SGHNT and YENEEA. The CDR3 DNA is TGTGCCAGCAGTTTTGGAGAGGTTGGATTCGGGGAGCTGTTTTTT. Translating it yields CASSFGEVGFGELFF.

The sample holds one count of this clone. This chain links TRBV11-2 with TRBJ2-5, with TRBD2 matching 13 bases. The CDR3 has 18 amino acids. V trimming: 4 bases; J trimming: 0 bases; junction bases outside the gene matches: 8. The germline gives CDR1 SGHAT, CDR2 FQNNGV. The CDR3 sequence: CASSYARGLAGYQETQYF. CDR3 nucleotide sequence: TGTGCCAGCAGCTACGCCCGGGGACTAGCGGGATACCAAGAGACCCAGTACTTC.

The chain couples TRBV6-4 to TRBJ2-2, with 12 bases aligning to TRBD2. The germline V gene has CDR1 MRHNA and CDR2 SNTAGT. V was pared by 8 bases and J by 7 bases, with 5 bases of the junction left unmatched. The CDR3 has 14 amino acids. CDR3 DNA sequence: TGTGCCAGCCGACTAGCGGGAGACCACGGGGAGCTGTTTTTT. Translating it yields CASRLAGDHGELFF.

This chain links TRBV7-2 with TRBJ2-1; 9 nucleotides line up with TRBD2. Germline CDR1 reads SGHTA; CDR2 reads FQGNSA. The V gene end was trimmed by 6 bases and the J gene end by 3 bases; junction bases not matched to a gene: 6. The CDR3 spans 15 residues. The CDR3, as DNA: TGTGCCAGCAGTCGAGGACTAGCGAGCTACAATGAGCAGTTCTTC. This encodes CASSRGLASYNEQFF.

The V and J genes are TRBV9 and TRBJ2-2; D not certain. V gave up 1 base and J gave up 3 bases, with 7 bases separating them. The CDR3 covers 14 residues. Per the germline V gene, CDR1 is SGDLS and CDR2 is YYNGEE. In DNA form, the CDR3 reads TGTGCCAGCAGCGTACGGGTCTACACCGGGGAGCTGTTTTTT. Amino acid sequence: CASSVRVYTGELFF.

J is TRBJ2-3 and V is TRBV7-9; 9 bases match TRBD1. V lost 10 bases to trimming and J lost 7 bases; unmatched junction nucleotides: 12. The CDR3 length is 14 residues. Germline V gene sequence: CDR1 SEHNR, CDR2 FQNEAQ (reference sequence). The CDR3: CATAAGTGQHTQYF. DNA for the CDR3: TGTGCCACAGCGGCGGGGACAGGGCAACATACGCAGTATTTT.

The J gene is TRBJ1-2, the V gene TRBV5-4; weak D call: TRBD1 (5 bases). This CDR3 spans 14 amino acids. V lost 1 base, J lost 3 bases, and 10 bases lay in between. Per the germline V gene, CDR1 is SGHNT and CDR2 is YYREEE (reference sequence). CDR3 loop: CASSLLTEDYGYTF. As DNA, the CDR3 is TGTGCCAGCAGCTTGTTGACAGAAGACTATGGCTACACCTTC.

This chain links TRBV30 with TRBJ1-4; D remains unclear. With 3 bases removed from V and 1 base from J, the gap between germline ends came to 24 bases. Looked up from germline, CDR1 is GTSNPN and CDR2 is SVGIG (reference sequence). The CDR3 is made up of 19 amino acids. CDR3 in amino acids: CAWRAIPGFPYGTNEKLFF. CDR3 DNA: TGTGCCTGGAGGGCAATTCCGGGATTCCCTTACGGAACTAATGAAAAACTGTTTTTT.

The CDR3, as DNA: TGTGCCAGCAGCGTAGGATCGACAGTTCTGCTCGAGCAGTACTTC. Amino acids: CASSVGSTVLLEQYF. The V call is TRBV9, the J call TRBJ2-7; D may be TRBD1 (5 bases). Deletions cut 0 bases from V and 6 bases from J, with 16 bases between. The CDR3 has 15 residues. The germline V gene encodes CDR1 SGDLS and CDR2 YYNGEE.

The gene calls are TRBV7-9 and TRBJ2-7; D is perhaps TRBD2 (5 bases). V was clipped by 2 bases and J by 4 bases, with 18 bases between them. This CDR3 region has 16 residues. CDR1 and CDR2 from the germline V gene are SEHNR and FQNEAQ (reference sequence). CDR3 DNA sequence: TGTGCCAGCAGCTTAAGTAAGGGCGGAGGCCTTTACGAGCAGTACTTC. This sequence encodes CASSLSKGGGLYEQYF. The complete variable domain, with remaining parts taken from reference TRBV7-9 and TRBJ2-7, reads DTGVSQNPRHKITKRGQNVTFRCDPISEHNRLYWYRQTLGQGPEFLTYFQNEAQLEKSRLLSDRFSAERPKGSFSTLEIQRTEQGDSAMYLCASSLSKGGGLYEQYFGPGTRLTVT.

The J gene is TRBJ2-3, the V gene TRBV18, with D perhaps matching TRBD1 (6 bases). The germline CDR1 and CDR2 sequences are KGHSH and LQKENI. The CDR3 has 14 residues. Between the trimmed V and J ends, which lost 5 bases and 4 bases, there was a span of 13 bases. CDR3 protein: CASSREQGPDTQYF. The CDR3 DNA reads TGTGCCAGCTCAAGGGAACAGGGACCAGATACGCAGTATTTT.

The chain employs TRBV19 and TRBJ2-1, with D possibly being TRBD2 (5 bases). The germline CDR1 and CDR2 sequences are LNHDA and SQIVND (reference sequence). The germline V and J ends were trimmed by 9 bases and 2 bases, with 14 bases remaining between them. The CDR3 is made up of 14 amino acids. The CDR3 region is CASTTSSPYNEQFF. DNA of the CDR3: TGTGCCAGCACAACTAGTTCCCCCTACAATGAGCAGTTCTTC.

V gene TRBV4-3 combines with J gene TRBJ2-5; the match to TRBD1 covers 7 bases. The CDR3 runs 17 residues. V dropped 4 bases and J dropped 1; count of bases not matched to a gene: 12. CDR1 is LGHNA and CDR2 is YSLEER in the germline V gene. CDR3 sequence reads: CASSLSAEGQIQETQYF. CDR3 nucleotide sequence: TGCGCCAGCAGCCTCTCCGCAGAGGGACAGATCCAAGAGACCCAGTACTTC.

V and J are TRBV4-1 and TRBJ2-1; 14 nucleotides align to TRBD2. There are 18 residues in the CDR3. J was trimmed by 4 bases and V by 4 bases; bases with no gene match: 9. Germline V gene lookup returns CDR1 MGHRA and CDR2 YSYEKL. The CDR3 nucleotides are TGCGCCAGCAGCCTTTCCGGGACTAGCGGGAGAGTATACAATGAGCAGTTCTTC. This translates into CASSLSGTSGRVYNEQFF.

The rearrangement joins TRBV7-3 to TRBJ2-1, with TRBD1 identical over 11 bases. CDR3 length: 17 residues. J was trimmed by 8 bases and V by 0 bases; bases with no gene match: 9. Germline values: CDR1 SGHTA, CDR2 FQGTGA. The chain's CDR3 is CASSLTGLGQGAYEQFF. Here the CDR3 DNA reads TGTGCCAGCAGCTTAACCGGGCTTGGACAGGGGGCCTATGAGCAGTTCTTC. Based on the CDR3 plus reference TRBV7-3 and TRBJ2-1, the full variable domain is GAGVSQTPSNKVTEKGKYVELRCDPISGHTALYWYRQSLGQGPEFLIYFQGTGAADDSGLPNDRFFAVRPEGSVSTLKIQRTERGDSAVYLCASSLTGLGQGAYEQFFGPGTRLTVL.

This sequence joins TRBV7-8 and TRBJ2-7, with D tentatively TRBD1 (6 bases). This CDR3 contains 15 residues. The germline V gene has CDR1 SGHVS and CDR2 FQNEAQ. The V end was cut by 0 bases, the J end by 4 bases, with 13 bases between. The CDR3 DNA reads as TGTGCCAGCAGCTTAGCGCATGGGGGCTCTTACGAGCAGTACTTC. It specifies CASSLAHGGSYEQYF.

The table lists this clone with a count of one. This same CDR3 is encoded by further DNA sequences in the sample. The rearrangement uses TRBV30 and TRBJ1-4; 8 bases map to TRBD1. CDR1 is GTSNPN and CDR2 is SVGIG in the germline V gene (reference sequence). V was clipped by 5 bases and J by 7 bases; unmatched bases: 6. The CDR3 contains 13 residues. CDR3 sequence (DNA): TGTGCCTGGGGCCAGGGGGCCCGTGAAAAACTGTTTTTT. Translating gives CAWGQGAREKLFF.

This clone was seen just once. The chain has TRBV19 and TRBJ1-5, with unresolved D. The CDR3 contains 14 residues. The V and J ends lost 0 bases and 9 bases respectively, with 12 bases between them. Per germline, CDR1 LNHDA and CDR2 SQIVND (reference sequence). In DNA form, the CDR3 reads TGTGCCAGTAGTATAGAAGAAGGGAGAATGCCCCAGCATTTT. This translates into CASSIEEGRMPQHF. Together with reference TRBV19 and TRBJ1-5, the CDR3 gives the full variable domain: DGGITQSPKYLFRKEGQNVTLSCEQNLNHDAMYWYRQDPGQGLRLIYYSQIVNDFQKGDIAEGYSVSREKKESFPLTVTSAQKNPTAFYLCASSIEEGRMPQHFGDGTRLSIL.